Included here is one T cell receptor (beta chain) sequence, with context. Its antigen remains unknown. The CDR3 is 14 residues long. With 8 bases removed from V and 2 bases from J, the gap between germline ends came to 13 bases. Germline-derived CDR1 and CDR2 are MNHEY and SVGAGI. This sample was taken from a study of early stage breast cancer tumors. Study-level findings and limits: Tumors had approximately 2.5-fold higher T cell density and higher clonality than adjacent normal breast tissue. Commonly generated sequences made up most enriched TCRB sequences shared between patients.

TCRdb keeps only in-frame clones here, not all; method: immunoSEQ multiplex PCR. The table shows about 41,000 clones, with approximately 72% occurring only once. The receptor was derived from a person between 50 and 60 years old with breast cancer. V usage is TRBV6-5 and J usage is TRBJ1-5; D call uncertain. Sequenced sample: blood. CDR3 in DNA: TGTGCCAGCTCTGTCACCGGTGGCAATCAGCCCCAGCATTTT. It translates to CASSVTGGNQPQHF.